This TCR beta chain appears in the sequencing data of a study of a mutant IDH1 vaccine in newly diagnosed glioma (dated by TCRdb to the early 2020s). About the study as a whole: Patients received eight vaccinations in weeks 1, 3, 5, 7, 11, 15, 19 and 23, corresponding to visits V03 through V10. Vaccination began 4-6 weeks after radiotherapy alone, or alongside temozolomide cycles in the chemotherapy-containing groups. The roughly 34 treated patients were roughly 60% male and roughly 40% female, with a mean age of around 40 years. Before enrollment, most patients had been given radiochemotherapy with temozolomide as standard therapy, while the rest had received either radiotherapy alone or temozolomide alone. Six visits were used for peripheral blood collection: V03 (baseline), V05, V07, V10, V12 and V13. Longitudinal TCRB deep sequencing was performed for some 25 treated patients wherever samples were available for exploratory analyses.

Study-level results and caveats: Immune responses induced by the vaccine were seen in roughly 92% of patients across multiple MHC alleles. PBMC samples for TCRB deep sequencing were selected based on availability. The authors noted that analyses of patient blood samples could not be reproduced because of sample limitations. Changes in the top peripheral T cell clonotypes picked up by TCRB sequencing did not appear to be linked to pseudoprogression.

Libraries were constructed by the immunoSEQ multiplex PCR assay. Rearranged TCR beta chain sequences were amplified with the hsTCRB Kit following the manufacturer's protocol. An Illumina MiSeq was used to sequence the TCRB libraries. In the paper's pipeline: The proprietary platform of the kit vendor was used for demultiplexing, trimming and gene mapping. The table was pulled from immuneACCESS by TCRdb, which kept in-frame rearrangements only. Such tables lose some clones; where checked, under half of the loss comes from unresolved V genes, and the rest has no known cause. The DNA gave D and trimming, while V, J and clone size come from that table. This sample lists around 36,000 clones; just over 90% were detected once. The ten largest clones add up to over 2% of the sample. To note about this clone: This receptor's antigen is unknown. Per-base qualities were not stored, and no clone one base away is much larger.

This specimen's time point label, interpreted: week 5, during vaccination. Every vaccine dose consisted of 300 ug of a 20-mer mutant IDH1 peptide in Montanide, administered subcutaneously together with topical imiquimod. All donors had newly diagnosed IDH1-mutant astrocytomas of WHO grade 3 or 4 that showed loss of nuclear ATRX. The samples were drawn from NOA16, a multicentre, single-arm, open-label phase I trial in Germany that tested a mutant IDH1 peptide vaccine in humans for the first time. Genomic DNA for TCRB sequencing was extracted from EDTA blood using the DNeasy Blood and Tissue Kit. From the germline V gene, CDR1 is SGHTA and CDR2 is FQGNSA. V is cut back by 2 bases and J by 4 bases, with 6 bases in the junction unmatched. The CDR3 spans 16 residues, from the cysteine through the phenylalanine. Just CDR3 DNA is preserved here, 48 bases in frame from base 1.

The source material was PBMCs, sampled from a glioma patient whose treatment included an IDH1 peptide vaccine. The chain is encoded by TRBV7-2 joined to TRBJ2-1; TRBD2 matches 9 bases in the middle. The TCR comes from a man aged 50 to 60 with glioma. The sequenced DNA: TGTGCCAGCAGCTTATTAACTAGCGGGCCTTACAATGAGCAGTTCTTC. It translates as CASSLLTSGPYNEQFF.